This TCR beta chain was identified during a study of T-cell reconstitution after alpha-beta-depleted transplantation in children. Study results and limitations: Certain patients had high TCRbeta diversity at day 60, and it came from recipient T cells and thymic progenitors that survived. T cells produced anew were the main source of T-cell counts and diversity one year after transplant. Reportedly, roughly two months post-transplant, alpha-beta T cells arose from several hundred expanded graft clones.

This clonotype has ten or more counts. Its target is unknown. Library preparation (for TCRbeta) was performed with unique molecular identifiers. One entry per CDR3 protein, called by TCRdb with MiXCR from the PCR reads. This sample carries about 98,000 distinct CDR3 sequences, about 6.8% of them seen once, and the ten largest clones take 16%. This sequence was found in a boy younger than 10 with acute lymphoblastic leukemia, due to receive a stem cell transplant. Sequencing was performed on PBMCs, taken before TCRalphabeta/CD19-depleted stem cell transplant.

The CDR3 sequence is CASTSGAGYGTRRNEQFF. In DNA, the CDR3 is TGCGCCAGCACCAGTGGGGCAGGGTATGGGACAAGGAGGAATGAGCAGTTCTTC. The V call is TRBV5-1, the J call TRBJ2-1, with a tentative D call TRBD1 (6 bases). The CDR3 is 18 amino acids. V was cut by 6 bases and J by 7 bases, with 29 bases left in between. Germline CDR1 and CDR2: SGHRS and YFSETQ.